This T cell receptor (beta chain) emerged from a study of blood T cell repertoires in COVID-19. Sequenced by immunoSEQ multiplex PCR; TCRdb stores in-frame clones only, minus some. The sample has more than 200,000 clones; 70% to 90% are singletons. V lost 3 bases and J lost 4, with 16 bases in between. The CDR3 runs 14 residues. Germline V lookup: CDR1 DFQATT, CDR2 SNEGSKA (reference sequence). The chain combines TRBV20-1 with TRBJ2-7, with a possible D match to TRBD1 (6 bases). The sample was peripheral blood. This receptor was obtained from a woman between 40 and 50 years old who had recovered from COVID-19. CDR3 bases: TGCAGTGCTAGTTTCCGGGCCAGGGGTTACGAGCAGTACTTC. Amino acid sequence: CSASFRARGYEQYF.